This T cell receptor beta chain was obtained from a study of T cell repertoires in ileal Crohn's disease (dated by TCRdb to between 2018 and 2021). Turning to the overall study: At the time of surgery, around 35% of patients were active smokers, and the median duration of disease was roughly 8.3 years. The TCR repertoire was analysed in about 60 patients with Crohn's disease drawn from a prospective multicentre cohort. All patients had surgery for a complication: stricturing disease in around 60% and penetrating disease in 39%. MI samples consisted of biopsies taken from the proximal margin of the surgical specimen. Postoperative therapy was given to about half of the patients, with thiopurines administered to under 13 patients and anti-TNF agents administered to 15 to 20 patients. A total of 170 or so mucosal samples from approximately 60 patients were sequenced, with samples obtained at several locations on the surgical specimen and at postoperative endoscopy. A Rutgeerts score above i0 was used to define endoscopic postoperative recurrence. For commercial TCRB immunosequencing, about 500 nanograms of biopsy DNA were submitted for each sample. Running in parallel with the study was a multicentre cohort set up to find predictors of early endoscopic recurrence following ileocolonic resection.

The full study reports these points: Mucosal CD4 and CD8 T cells were sorted and sequenced only in a subgroup of patients, whose size was not stated. A significantly higher proportion of clonal expansions was observed in active smokers at surgery than in non-smokers (roughly 27% vs 19%, p=0.02). Compared with CD4 T cells, sorted CD8 T cells held more high-frequency clones, which suggests that the mucosal expansions were mostly CD8. Higher percentages of high-frequency clones at the time of surgery were linked to endoscopic recurrence, and every patient with clonality above 26.8% (18/57) had recurrence.

What the time point label conveys for this sample: proximal margin of the surgical specimen (macroscopically non-inflamed). To be eligible, patients had to be adults with ileal or ileocolonic Crohn's disease and an indication for ileocolonic resection. Whole ileal mucosal biopsies were stored frozen at -80°C before DNA extraction. Genomic DNA was isolated from frozen whole biopsies using a TRizol-based method, and the DNA was quantified with a NanoDrop 2000 spectrophotometer. A word on this clone: What this receptor recognizes is not known. No much larger clone is present one base from it, and per-base qualities are unavailable.

Receptor amplification or capture employed the immunoSEQ multiplex PCR assay. Adaptive Biotechnology amplified CDR3 regions from genomic DNA with a two-step multiplex PCR that controlled for amplification bias. Primers for every V and J gene segment were used in the first PCR, and barcodes and Illumina adapters were added in the second PCR. An Illumina instrument was used to sequence the CDR3 libraries. For the original study's pipeline: Vendor-provided pipelines were combined with custom analysis of raw data in R/Bioconductor under R version 3.3.0. Clonality, which ranges from 0 to 1, was calculated as the inverse of the normalised Shannon entropy across all productive clones. The repertoire share taken up by the top 100 clones defined high-frequency clones, and only clones that passed a 95% confidence test were kept. Repertoire diversity was measured with the Simpson index, and overlap between samples was measured with the Morisita-Horn index. The clones in this table, taken by TCRdb from immuneACCESS, are in-frame only. Not every clone is retained; where verified, under half of the shortfall comes from an unresolved V gene, and the cause of the rest is unknown. That table furnishes V, J and clone size, whereas the DNA furnished D and trimming. This sample comprises about 3,400 clones, under 90% of them detected only once. The ten top clones hold 13% of the sample.

In the germline V gene, CDR1 corresponds to KGHSH and CDR2 to LQKENI. The CDR3 starts with the cysteine, ends with the phenylalanine, and has 12 residues. Here the CDR3 DNA is all that survives: 36 bases in frame from base 1. V is clipped by 3 bases and J by 8 bases, and the sequence between their germline boundaries is 10 bases long. The source of this sequence is an adult with Crohn's disease. The sequencing input was ileal tissue. The sequence is built from TRBV18 and TRBJ1-2, with no reliable assignment of the D segment. The bases read TGTGCCAGCTCACCGGATCCTACGGGCTACACCTTC. Protein translation: CASSPDPTGYTF.